A single sample is the source of the 21 T cell receptor beta chains below, sequenced in a study of spatial heterogeneity in lung cancer. No antigen has been assigned to these receptors. The time point is: sample taken at primary tumor resection. TCRdb passed the 5' RACE reads through MiXCR, listing each CDR3 protein once. In the table there are about 100,000 distinct CDR3 sequences, around 4.8% of which are singletons. Whole-study findings and limits: Counts that tracked tumor mutation counts were those of expanded intratumoral alpha and beta TCRs.

The source material was lung tumor tissue, sampled at surgery. All receptors derive from a male donor with early-stage non-small cell lung cancer.

As for this clonotype: With a much larger clone just one base away, this may be a read error. This chain links TRBV2 with TRBJ1-1; TRBD1 might be the D (6 bases). The CDR3 spans 13 residues. Germline V gene lookup returns CDR1 SNHLY and CDR2 FYNNEI. V was trimmed by 6 bases and J by 1 base, leaving 9 bases between them. The CDR3 is CASSSQGNTEAFF. CDR3 in DNA: TGTGCCAGCAGCTCACAGGGGAACACTGAAGCTTTCTTT. Drawing the rest from reference TRBV2 and TRBJ1-1, the complete variable domain is EPEVTQTPSHQVTQMGQEVILRCVPISNHLYFYWYRQILGQKVEFLVSFYNNEISEKSEIFDDQFSVERPDGSNFTLKIRSTKLEDSAMYFCASSSQGNTEAFFGQGTRLTVV.

Ten or more counts support this clonotype. The chain joins TRBV5-1 to TRBJ2-5; D is uncertain. Germline CDR1 SGHRS, CDR2 YFSETQ. The CDR3 has 14 amino acids. The V end was cut by 0 bases, the J end by 2 bases, with 8 bases between. CDR3 sequence reads: CASSLATEQETQYF. The CDR3 region has the DNA TGCGCCAGCAGCTTGGCTACAGAACAAGAGACCCAGTACTTC.

The table lists this clonotype with many counts. The chain is built from TRBV27 and TRBJ1-6; D call uncertain. V lost 7 bases, J lost 10 bases, and 14 bases lay in between. Germline-derived CDR1 and CDR2 are MNHEY and SMNVEV (reference sequence). The CDR3 runs 13 residues. CDR3 region: CASNGRVGSPLHF. DNA for the CDR3: TGTGCCAGCAATGGAAGGGTAGGGTCACCCCTCCACTTT.

This clonotype was detected ten times or more. The rearrangement joins TRBV29-1 to TRBJ1-5; D gene unclear. Trimming pared 4 bases from V and 9 bases from J, leaving 16 bases between. From germline, CDR1 is SQVTM and CDR2 ANQGSEA. The CDR3 sequence is 13 residues long. The CDR3, as DNA: TGCAGCGTTGCAGTAAGGGAAAGGGCGCCCCAGCATTTT. Protein product: CSVAVRERAPQHF.

V and J are TRBV3-1 and TRBJ2-1, with 7 positions matching TRBD2. The CDR3 loop spans 15 amino acids. The J segment lost 3 bases and the V segment lost 4 bases, leaving 6 bases of the junction unmatched. The V gene's germline CDR1 is LGHDT and CDR2 YNNKEL (reference sequence). The CDR3 region has the DNA TGTGCCAGCAGCCCGGGCCCGGGAGGCTACAATGAGCAGTTCTTC. It is translated as CASSPGPGGYNEQFF.

This clonotype has at least ten counts. The V and J genes are TRBV20-1 and TRBJ2-2; TRBD2 agrees at 10 bases. Germline V CDR1 and CDR2: DFQATT, SNEGSKA (reference sequence). The CDR3 has 16 amino acids. The trim removed 5 bases at V and 4 bases at J, leaving 10 bases unmatched. The CDR3 nucleotides read TGCAGTGCTTTCCGAGCGGGAGGGCCAGTCACCGGGGAGCTGTTTTTT. Translation: CSAFRAGGPVTGELFF.

This clonotype was counted only a few times. The rearrangement uses TRBV20-1 and TRBJ2-4; D may match TRBD1 or TRBD2 (6 bases each). V dropped 6 bases and J dropped 7 bases, with 19 bases sitting between them. This CDR3 has 14 amino acids. Germline V CDR1 and CDR2: DFQATT, SNEGSKA (reference sequence). The CDR3 DNA reads as TGCAGTGCCACCATTACTAGCCAGGGGAACATTCAGTACTTC. Amino acids: CSATITSQGNIQYF.

There are many counts of this clonotype. The CDR3 region is CSVEMVLNEQFF. The CDR3 DNA sequence: TGCAGCGTTGAAATGGTTTTGAATGAGCAGTTCTTC. The gene calls are TRBV29-1 and TRBJ2-1; D is undetermined. With 2 bases removed from V and 7 bases from J, the gap between germline ends came to 9 bases. Germline loops: CDR1 SQVTM, CDR2 ANQGSEA. The CDR3 totals 12 residues.

The V gene is TRBV6-6, the J gene TRBJ1-5, with D uncertain. Germline V gene data show CDR1 as MNHNY and CDR2 as SVGAGI (reference sequence). CDR3 length: 18 amino acids. Trimming took 3 bases from V and 0 from J, leaving 18 bases between them. The DNA for the CDR3 is TGTGCCAGCAGTTATCCCCCTCTCGTGGGTCATAGCAATCAGCCCCAGCATTTT. As protein: CASSYPPLVGHSNQPQHF.

The table lists this clonotype with many counts. The rearrangement links TRBV2 to TRBJ2-6; D possibly corresponds to TRBD1 (6 bases). V lost 6 bases and J lost 0, with 15 bases in between. Germline CDR1 is SNHLY and CDR2 is FYNNEI. This CDR3 region has 17 residues. CDR3 nucleotides: TGTGCCAGCAGACCTGTACAGGGTTCCTCTGGGGCCAACGTCCTGACTTTC. The encoded protein is CASRPVQGSSGANVLTF.

Only a few counts were recorded for this clonotype. The V and J genes are TRBV4-1 and TRBJ1-3, with D possibly TRBD1 on 6 matching bases. With 1 base removed from V and 0 bases from J, the gap between germline ends came to 13 bases. Per the germline V gene, CDR1 is MGHRA and CDR2 is YSYEKL. The CDR3 sequence is 17 residues long. In DNA, the CDR3 is TGCGCCAGCAGCCAAGTGGGGGCTCGGGACTCTGGAAACACCATATATTTT. Residues: CASSQVGARDSGNTIYF.

This clonotype was detected ten times or more. The chain couples TRBV11-2 to TRBJ2-1, with D uncertain. The CDR3 has 16 residues. The V gene lost 5 bases and the J gene lost 0 bases, with 14 bases spanning the gap. Germline V CDR1 and CDR2: SGHAT, FQNNGV. The CDR3 DNA follows: TGTGCCAGCAGCCACCCAGGTCTAAGCTCCTACAATGAGCAGTTCTTC. It translates to CASSHPGLSSYNEQFF.

Many counts were recorded for this clonotype. The J gene is TRBJ1-2, the V gene TRBV5-1; 9 bases fit TRBD1. Germline-derived CDR1 and CDR2 are SGHRS and YFSETQ. The CDR3 consists of 15 residues. Trimming removed 4 bases from V and 8 bases from J; junction bases left unmatched: 12. The CDR3 spells CASSPTPGQGSGYTF. The CDR3 DNA follows: TGCGCCAGCAGCCCGACTCCGGGACAGGGAAGCGGCTACACCTTC.

This clonotype has ten or more counts. The chain has TRBV7-9 and TRBJ2-2; TRBD2 is a possible D gene (5 bases). Germline CDR1 and CDR2: SEHNR and FQNEAQ (reference sequence). The V and J ends lost 3 bases and 3 bases respectively, with 14 bases between them. This CDR3 spans 16 amino acids. CDR3 region: CASSLRRGLDTGELFF. Here the CDR3 DNA reads TGTGCCAGCAGCTTGAGACGAGGGCTAGACACCGGGGAGCTGTTTTTT.

The sample holds many counts of this clonotype. The chain links TRBV6-2 or TRBV6-3 to TRBJ1-5; 9 bases match TRBD1. The CDR3 length is 13 residues. The ends lost 7 bases at V and 7 bases at J; junction bases unmatched: 5. Per germline, CDR1 MNHEY and CDR2 SVGEGT. DNA of the CDR3: TGTGCCAGCAAGGGACAGGGCTGGCAGCCCCAGCATTTT. Protein product: CASKGQGWQPQHF.

The sample holds many counts of this clonotype. The chain links TRBV7-8 to TRBJ2-1; 16 bases map to TRBD2. The CDR3 totals 18 residues. With V trimmed by 5 bases and J by 0 bases, 4 bases remained unmatched. Germline assignment: CDR1 SGHVS and CDR2 FQNEAQ. The chain's CDR3 is CASSPGLAGGSSYNEQFF. The CDR3 DNA reads as TGTGCCAGCAGCCCGGGACTAGCGGGAGGGAGCTCCTACAATGAGCAGTTCTTC.

The CDR3 loop is CASSRQEYYEQYF. Written as DNA, the CDR3 is TGTGCCAGCAGTAGACAGGAATACTACGAGCAGTACTTC. The rearrangement uses TRBV6-6 and TRBJ2-7, with a possible D match to TRBD1 (6 bases). CDR1 and CDR2 from the germline V gene are MNHNY and SVGAGI (reference sequence). Trimming took off 5 bases at V and 3 bases at J, with 11 bases between the two ends. The CDR3 consists of 13 residues.

This chain connects TRBV3-1 to TRBJ2-7; D is perhaps TRBD2 (5 bases). This CDR3 has 15 residues. Germline values: CDR1 LGHDT, CDR2 YNNKEL (reference sequence). The V end lost 1 base, the J end lost 3 bases, and 13 bases lay between the germline ends. The CDR3 loop reads CASSQVPGSFYEQYF. The CDR3 DNA reads TGTGCCAGCAGCCAAGTACCGGGATCTTTCTACGAGCAGTACTTC.

This clonotype was picked up many times. The chain couples TRBV4-1 to TRBJ2-1; 12 bases agree with TRBD2. With 0 bases clipped from V and 10 bases from J, the junction kept 10 bases outside the gene matches. The germline CDR1 and CDR2 sequences are MGHRA and YSYEKL. The CDR3 sequence is 17 residues long. The CDR3 DNA is TGCGCCAGCAGCCAAGAAGCCCTAGCGGGAGGGCCCGAGGAGCAGTTCTTC. Its translation is CASSQEALAGGPEEQFF.

This clonotype came up many times. The V gene is TRBV20-1, the J gene TRBJ2-5; unclear D gene. The length of the CDR3 is 12 residues. Trimming cost V 4 bases and J 3 bases, with 9 bases left between them. Germline loops: CDR1 DFQATT, CDR2 SNEGSKA (reference sequence). CDR3: CSAISTEETQYF. The CDR3 DNA reads TGCAGTGCTATTTCTACCGAAGAGACCCAGTACTTC.

This clonotype was picked up many times. V usage is TRBV4-1 and J usage is TRBJ2-4; 10 bases map to TRBD2. The CDR3 sequence is 20 residues long. V trimming: 1 base; J trimming: 0 bases; junction bases outside the gene matches: 12. Per germline, CDR1 MGHRA and CDR2 YSYEKL. The DNA for the CDR3 is TGCGCCAGCAGCCAAGGCCGGTTGCTAGCGGGGGACCTAGCCAAAAACATTCAGTACTTC. This translates into CASSQGRLLAGDLAKNIQYF.